A selection of T cell receptor beta chains follows, all from one sample in a study of blood T cell repertoires in COVID-19. The repertoire was sequenced with immunoSEQ multiplex PCR; TCRdb's copy has only in-frame clones and lacks some. The sample shows approximately 200,000 clones, about 79% of them seen only once. Sample: PBMCs or T cells enriched from blood (not recorded which). These receptors were collected from a woman in her thirties or forties with acute COVID-19. Both conserved end residues are part of each CDR3. D genes are given only for firm matches. Clone size is stated in some rows and not others, as once, few, many or a class when expanded.

j_call | clone_size | v_call | d_call | cdr3_aa | cdr3_nt
TRBJ2-7 | NA | TRBV25-1 | TRBD1 | CASSPRTGAYEQYF | TGTGCCAGCAGCCCACGGACAGGCGCTTACGAGCAGTACTTC
TRBJ1-4 | NA | TRBV18 | NA | CASSPRQQATNEKLFF | TGTGCCAGCTCACCACGACAGCAAGCAACTAATGAAAAACTGTTTTTT
TRBJ2-3 | NA | TRBV9 | TRBD1 | CASSVARQGVDTQYF | TGTGCCAGCAGCGTAGCCCGACAGGGTGTAGATACGCAGTATTTT
TRBJ1-5 | NA | TRBV7-6 | TRBD1 | CASSSTGVGPQHF | TGTGCCAGCAGTTCTACAGGGGTAGGGCCCCAGCATTTT
TRBJ2-5 | NA | TRBV28 | TRBD2 | CASTSPGGGETQYF | TGTGCCAGCACCTCCCCCGGGGGAGGGGAGACCCAGTACTTC
TRBJ1-5 | once | TRBV18 | TRBD1 | CASSPQGAGSNQPQHF | TGTGCCAGCTCACCCCAGGGGGCTGGGAGCAATCAGCCCCAGCATTTT
TRBJ2-7 | NA | TRBV9 | TRBD1 | CASSPDRGTPYEQYF | TGTGCCAGCAGCCCTGACAGGGGCACCCCCTACGAGCAGTACTTC
TRBJ2-1 | NA | TRBV30 | NA | CAWSHKGDKGYNEQFF | TGTGCCTGGAGCCACAAAGGGGACAAGGGGTACAATGAGCAGTTCTTC
TRBJ1-6 | many | TRBV27 | TRBD1 | CASNRQGPNSPLHF | TGTGCCAGCAATCGACAGGGGCCTAATTCACCCCTCCACTTT
TRBJ2-7 | once | TRBV11-3 | NA | CASSLEAGAEQYF | TGTGCCAGCAGCTTGGAGGCAGGGGCCGAGCAGTACTTC
TRBJ1-2 | NA | TRBV6-1 | TRBD1 | CASSDWAGGNYTF | TGTGCCAGCAGTGATTGGGCAGGGGGAAACTACACCTTC
TRBJ2-1 | few | TRBV9 | TRBD1 | CASSVGTGGLDEQFF | TGTGCCAGCAGCGTCGGGACAGGGGGCTTGGATGAGCAGTTCTTC
TRBJ2-2 | few | TRBV5-1 | TRBD1 | CASSFSGQGTGELFF | TGCGCCAGCAGCTTCTCGGGACAGGGCACCGGGGAGCTGTTTTTT
TRBJ2-3 | NA | TRBV6-1 | TRBD2 | CASSEEASGSGADTQYF | TGTGCCAGCAGTGAAGAAGCGAGCGGGAGCGGGGCAGATACGCAGTATTTT
TRBJ1-1 | NA | TRBV19 | NA | CASSPRVVGDTEAFF | TGTGCCAGTAGCCCTCGGGTCGTGGGTGACACTGAAGCTTTCTTT
TRBJ1-2 | NA | TRBV4-1 | NA | CASSLWAGGGGQGYTF | TGCGCCAGCAGCCTTTGGGCCGGGGGGGGCGGCCAAGGCTACACCTTC
TRBJ1-2 | NA | TRBV6-2/TRBV6-3 | NA | CASTPSGSGGYTF | TGTGCCAGCACCCCTTCGGGGTCGGGCGGCTACACCTTC
TRBJ2-7 | NA | TRBV28 | NA | CASQGSSYEQYF | TGTGCCAGTCAGGGGAGCTCCTACGAGCAGTACTTC
TRBJ1-1 | few | TRBV10-3 | TRBD1 | CAIRRDRENTEAFF | TGTGCCATCAGACGAGACAGGGAGAACACTGAAGCTTTCTTT
TRBJ2-1 | NA | TRBV4-3 | TRBD2 | CASSQSSGGYNEQFF | TGCGCCAGCAGCCAATCTAGCGGGGGATACAATGAGCAGTTCTTC
TRBJ2-3 | NA | TRBV6-5 | TRBD2 | CASSRRAGGDTQYF | TGTGCCAGCAGCCGCCGGGCGGGGGGAGATACGCAGTATTTT
TRBJ2-7 | once | TRBV4-2 | NA | CASSQERGGRDFTYEQYF | TGTGCCAGCAGCCAAGAAAGGGGGGGACGGGACTTCACCTACGAGCAGTACTTC
TRBJ2-7 | NA | TRBV4-1 | NA | CASSQEVPNYEQYF | TGCGCCAGCAGCCAAGAAGTACCTAACTACGAGCAGTACTTC
TRBJ2-7 | NA | TRBV5-1 | NA | CASRGLQSYEQYF | TGCGCCAGCAGAGGACTACAGAGCTACGAGCAGTACTTC